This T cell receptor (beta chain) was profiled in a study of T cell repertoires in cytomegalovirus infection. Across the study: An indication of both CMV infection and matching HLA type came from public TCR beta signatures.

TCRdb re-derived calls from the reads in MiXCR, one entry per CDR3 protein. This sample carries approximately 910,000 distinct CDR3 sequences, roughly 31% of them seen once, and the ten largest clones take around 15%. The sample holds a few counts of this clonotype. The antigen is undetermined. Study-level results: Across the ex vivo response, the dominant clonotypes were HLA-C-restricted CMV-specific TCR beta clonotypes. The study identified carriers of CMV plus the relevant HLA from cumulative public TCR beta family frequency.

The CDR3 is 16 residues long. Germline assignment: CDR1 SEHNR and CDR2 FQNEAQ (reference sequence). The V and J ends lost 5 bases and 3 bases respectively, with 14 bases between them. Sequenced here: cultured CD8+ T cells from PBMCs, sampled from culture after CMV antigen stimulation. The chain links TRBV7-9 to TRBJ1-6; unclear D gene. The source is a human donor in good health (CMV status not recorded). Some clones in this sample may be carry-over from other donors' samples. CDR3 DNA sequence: TGTGCCAGCAGCCGTGACATCGGGGTCTATAATTCACCCCTCCACTTT. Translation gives CASSRDIGVYNSPLHF.